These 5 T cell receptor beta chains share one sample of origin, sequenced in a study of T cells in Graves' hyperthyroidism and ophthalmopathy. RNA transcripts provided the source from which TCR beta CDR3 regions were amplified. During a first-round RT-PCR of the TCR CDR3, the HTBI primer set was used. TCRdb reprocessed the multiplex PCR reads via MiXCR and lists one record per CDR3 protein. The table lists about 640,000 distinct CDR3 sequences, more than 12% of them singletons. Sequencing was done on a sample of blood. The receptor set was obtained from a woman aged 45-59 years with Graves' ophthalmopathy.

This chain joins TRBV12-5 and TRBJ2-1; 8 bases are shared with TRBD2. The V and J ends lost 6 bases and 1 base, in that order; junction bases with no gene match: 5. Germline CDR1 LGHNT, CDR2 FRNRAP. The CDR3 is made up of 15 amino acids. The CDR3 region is CASGGSGRSYNEQFF. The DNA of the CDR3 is TGTGCTAGTGGAGGAAGCGGGAGATCCTACAATGAGCAGTTCTTC.

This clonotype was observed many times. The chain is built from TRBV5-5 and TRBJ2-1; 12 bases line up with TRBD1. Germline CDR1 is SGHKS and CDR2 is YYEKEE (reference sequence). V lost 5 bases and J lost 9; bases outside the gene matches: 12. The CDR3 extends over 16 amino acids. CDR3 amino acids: CASRKIPGQGASEQFF. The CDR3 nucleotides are TGTGCCAGCAGGAAAATACCGGGACAGGGGGCGTCTGAGCAGTTCTTC.

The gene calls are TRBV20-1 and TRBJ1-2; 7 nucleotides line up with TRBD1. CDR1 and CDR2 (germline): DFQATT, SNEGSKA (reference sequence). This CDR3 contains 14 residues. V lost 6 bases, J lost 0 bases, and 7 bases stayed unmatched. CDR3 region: CSAMGQTTNYGYTF. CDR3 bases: TGCAGTGCCATGGGACAGACTACTAACTATGGCTACACCTTC.

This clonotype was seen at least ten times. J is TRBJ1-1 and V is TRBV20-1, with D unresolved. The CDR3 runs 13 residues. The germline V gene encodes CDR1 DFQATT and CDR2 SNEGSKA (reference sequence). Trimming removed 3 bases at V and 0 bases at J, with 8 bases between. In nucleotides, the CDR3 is TGCAGTGCTAGTCCCGGAATGAACACTGAAGCTTTCTTT. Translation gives CSASPGMNTEAFF.

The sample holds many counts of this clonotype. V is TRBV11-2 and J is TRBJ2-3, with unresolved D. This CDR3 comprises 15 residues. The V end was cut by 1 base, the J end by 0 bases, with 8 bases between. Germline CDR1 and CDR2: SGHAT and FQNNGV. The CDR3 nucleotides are TGTGCCAGCAGCTTAGGTCCACCTAGCACAGATACGCAGTATTTT. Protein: CASSLGPPSTDTQYF.